This T cell receptor beta chain was sequenced for a study of identical twins. TCRdb reprocessed the 5' RACE reads via MiXCR and lists one record per CDR3 protein. The sample lists fewer than 650,000 distinct CDR3 sequences; over 8.5% were seen once. This clonotype came up many times. Germline CDR1 reads LGHDT; CDR2 reads YNNKEL (reference sequence). The CDR3 runs 11 residues. V was pared by 3 bases and J by 9 bases, with 9 bases between. A further study also used this sample, focusing on yellow fever vaccine responses in identical twins.

This sequence joins TRBV3-1 and TRBJ2-7, with D perhaps TRBD2 (6 bases). The specimen was PBMCs. This sequence was found in a woman under 30 in good health. The CDR3 nucleotides read TGTGCCAGCAGCCAGGGGGGAGTGCAGTACTTC. Translated: CASSQGGVQYF.